This is a list of T cell receptor beta chains from one sample in a study of identifying expanded T cells in peripheral blood. Sequenced by immunoSEQ multiplex PCR; TCRdb stores in-frame clones only, minus some. This table holds some 90,000 clones, approximately 86% found once. Sample: blood. The receptors were gathered from a person between 18 and 70 years old in good health. Both conserved end residues are part of each CDR3. Each record gives: D gene, V gene, J gene, CDR3 length, clone size, CDR3 protein, CDR3 DNA. The D gene is left open where the match is weak. Not all rows give a size; the values are once, few, many and, for expanded clones, a class.

NA	TRBV7-9	TRBJ2-3	14	once	CASSLEGVTDTQYF	TGTGCCAGCAGCTTAGAGGGAGTCACAGATACGCAGTATTTT
TRBD1	TRBV15	TRBJ2-7	15	once	CATSSPGTGTDEQYF	TGTGCCACCAGCAGTCCCGGGACAGGGACTGACGAGCAGTACTTC
NA	TRBV30	TRBJ1-2	13	NA	CAWSVPAGDGYTF	TGTGCCTGGAGTGTCCCGGCAGGGGATGGCTACACCTTC
NA	TRBV19	TRBJ1-4	15	NA	CASSIHRGGNEKLFF	TGTGCCAGTAGTATTCACCGAGGGGGTAATGAAAAACTGTTTTTT
NA	TRBV2	TRBJ1-1	19	NA	CASSEKTTRRALRNTEAFF	TGTGCCAGCAGTGAAAAGACAACCCGACGAGCCCTAAGGAACACTGAAGCTTTCTTT
NA	TRBV30	TRBJ1-5	13	NA	CAWMEQGNQPQHF	TGTGCCTGGATGGAACAGGGCAATCAGCCCCAGCATTTT
TRBD1	TRBV27	TRBJ1-6	13	NA	CASRDRFNSPLHF	TGTGCCAGCAGGGACAGGTTTAATTCACCCCTCCACTTT
NA	TRBV9	TRBJ2-7	13	few	CASSGQGAYEQYF	TGTGCCAGCAGCGGGCAGGGAGCCTACGAGCAGTACTTC
NA	TRBV29-1	TRBJ2-1	16	NA	CSVVPGALGDYNEQFF	TGCAGCGTTGTGCCCGGGGCCCTTGGGGACTACAATGAGCAGTTCTTC
NA	TRBV14	TRBJ2-3	14	NA	CASSQDLLTDTQYF	TGTGCCAGCAGCCAAGACCTCCTCACAGATACGCAGTATTTT
TRBD1	TRBV5-6	TRBJ2-3	16	few	CASSLRRTGGLDTQYF	TGTGCCAGCAGCTTAAGGCGGACAGGGGGGTTGGATACGCAGTATTTT
NA	TRBV30	TRBJ1-5	13	NA	CAWSTGPNQPQHF	TGTGCCTGGAGTACAGGCCCCAATCAGCCCCAGCATTTT
TRBD1	TRBV6-5	TRBJ2-5	15	NA	CASSYLGQGYETQYF	TGTGCCAGCAGTTACCTCGGACAGGGCTACGAGACCCAGTACTTC
NA	TRBV6-1	TRBJ1-2	13	NA	CASTRREDYGYTF	TGTGCCAGCACCAGAAGGGAGGACTATGGCTACACCTTC
NA	TRBV14	TRBJ2-3	19	NA	CASSQDWRPATASTDTQYF	TGTGCCAGCAGCCAAGATTGGCGCCCAGCCACAGCTTCCACAGATACGCAGTATTTT
TRBD1	TRBV30	TRBJ1-2	13	few	CAWSRDRPYGYTF	TGTGCCTGGAGTCGGGACAGGCCCTATGGCTACACCTTC
TRBD2	TRBV6-4	TRBJ2-2	18	once	CASRATTSGGADTGELFF	TGTGCCAGCAGGGCAACGACTAGCGGGGGGGCCGACACCGGGGAGCTGTTTTTT
NA	TRBV6-1	TRBJ1-2	13	few	CASRPGDNYGYTF	TGTGCCAGCAGGCCCGGGGACAACTATGGCTACACCTTC
NA	TRBV7-9	TRBJ2-7	15	NA	CASSPPGLGQGEQYF	TGTGCCAGCAGCCCTCCGGGACTGGGCCAGGGGGAGCAGTACTTC
NA	TRBV11-2	TRBJ2-2	13	NA	CASSYQNTGELFF	TGTGCCAGCAGCTACCAGAACACCGGGGAGCTGTTTTTT
TRBD1	TRBV4-1	TRBJ2-2	17	NA	CASSLRPGTGNTGELFF	TGCGCCAGCAGCCTCCGTCCCGGGACAGGGAACACCGGGGAGCTGTTTTTT
NA	TRBV25-1	TRBJ2-7	15	NA	CASSDPTGVSYEQYF	TGTGCCAGCAGTGATCCAACTGGGGTTTCCTACGAGCAGTACTTC
TRBD2	TRBV11-2	TRBJ2-3	16	NA	CASSFTSGGYTDTQYF	TGTGCCAGCAGCTTCACTAGCGGTGGCTACACAGATACGCAGTATTTT
NA	TRBV7-9	TRBJ1-5	15	NA	CASSLGETGNQPQHF	TGTGCCAGCAGCTTAGGGGAGACCGGTAATCAGCCCCAGCATTTT
NA	TRBV12-5	TRBJ2-7	16	NA	CASGLVGGPDSYEQYF	TGTGCTAGTGGTTTGGTTGGGGGGCCCGACTCCTACGAGCAGTACTTC
NA	TRBV6-5	TRBJ1-1	15	few	CASRGSGAGDTEAFF	TGTGCCAGCAGGGGCTCTGGCGCAGGGGACACTGAAGCTTTCTTT
TRBD2	TRBV7-9	TRBJ2-1	15	NA	CASRHGGTTPNEQFF	TGTGCCAGCAGGCACGGCGGGACTACTCCCAATGAGCAGTTCTTC
TRBD2	TRBV4-3	TRBJ2-7	17	NA	CASSQDGPTSGGHEQYF	TGCGCCAGCAGCCAAGACGGACCGACTAGCGGGGGACACGAGCAGTACTTC
NA	TRBV12-1	TRBJ2-7	11	few	CASPITYEQYF	TGTGCCAGCCCCATAACCTACGAGCAGTACTTC
NA	TRBV7-9	TRBJ1-1	13	NA	CASSRDRSTEAFF	TGTGCCAGCAGCAGAGATAGGAGTACTGAAGCTTTCTTT
NA	TRBV10-1	TRBJ1-3	13	NA	CATQTVSGNTIYF	TGCGCCACCCAGACAGTCTCTGGAAACACCATATATTTT
NA	TRBV27	TRBJ2-5	13	NA	CASSLRRQETQYF	TGTGCCAGCAGTTTAAGGCGTCAAGAGACCCAGTACTTC
TRBD1	TRBV14	TRBJ1-1	14	NA	CASSHRGEGTEAFF	TGTGCCAGCAGCCACAGGGGGGAGGGCACTGAAGCTTTCTTT
TRBD1	TRBV19	TRBJ2-7	14	NA	CASRASGQGYEQYF	TGTGCCAGTAGGGCATCGGGACAGGGCTACGAGCAGTACTTC
NA	TRBV18	TRBJ2-2	14	NA	CASSPLSGTGELFF	TGTGCCAGCTCACCATTATCGGGAACCGGGGAGCTGTTTTTT
TRBD2	TRBV4-3	TRBJ2-1	16	NA	CASSPSAGSSYNEQFF	TGCGCCAGCAGCCCATCAGCGGGAAGCTCCTACAATGAGCAGTTCTTC
NA	TRBV7-9	TRBJ2-3	14	NA	CASSLAKVTDTQYF	TGTGCCAGCAGCTTAGCGAAGGTCACAGATACGCAGTATTTT
TRBD1	TRBV30	TRBJ1-4	15	once	CAWSRKQGWDEKLFF	TGTGCCTGGAGTCGGAAACAGGGGTGGGATGAAAAACTGTTTTTT
NA	TRBV5-1	TRBJ1-3	16	NA	CASSLRLVGPGNTIYF	TGCGCCAGCAGCTTGAGATTGGTTGGACCTGGAAACACCATATATTTT
TRBD2	TRBV19	TRBJ2-7	15	NA	CASSIALAGDYEQYF	TGTGCCAGTAGTATAGCCCTAGCGGGGGATTACGAGCAGTACTTC
NA	TRBV27	TRBJ2-3	15	NA	CASSPREGHTDTQYF	TGTGCCAGCAGCCCCCGCGAGGGGCATACAGATACGCAGTATTTT